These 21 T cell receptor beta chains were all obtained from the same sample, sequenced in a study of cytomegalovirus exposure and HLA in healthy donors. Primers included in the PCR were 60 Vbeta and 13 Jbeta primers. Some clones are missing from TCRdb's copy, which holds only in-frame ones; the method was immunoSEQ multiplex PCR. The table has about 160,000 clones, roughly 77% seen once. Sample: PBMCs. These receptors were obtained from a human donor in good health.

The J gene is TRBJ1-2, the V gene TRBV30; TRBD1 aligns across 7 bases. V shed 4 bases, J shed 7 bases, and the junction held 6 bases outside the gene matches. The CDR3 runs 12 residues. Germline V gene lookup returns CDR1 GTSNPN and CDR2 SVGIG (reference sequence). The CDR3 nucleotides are TGTGCCTGGACGGGAGGGGGCTCTGGCTACACCTTC. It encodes CAWTGGGSGYTF.

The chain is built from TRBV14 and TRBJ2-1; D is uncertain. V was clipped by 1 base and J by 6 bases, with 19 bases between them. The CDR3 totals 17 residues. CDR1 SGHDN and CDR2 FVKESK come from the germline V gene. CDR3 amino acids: CASSQVDPFAPGNEQFF. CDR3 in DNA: TGTGCCAGCAGCCAAGTTGATCCATTCGCGCCGGGCAATGAGCAGTTCTTC.

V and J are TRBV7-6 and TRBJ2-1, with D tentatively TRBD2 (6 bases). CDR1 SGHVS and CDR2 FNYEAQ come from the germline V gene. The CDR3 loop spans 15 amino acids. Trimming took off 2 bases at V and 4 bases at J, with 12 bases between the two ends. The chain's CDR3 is CASSLLWRGYNEQFF. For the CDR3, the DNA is TGTGCCAGCAGCTTACTCTGGCGGGGTTACAATGAGCAGTTCTTC.

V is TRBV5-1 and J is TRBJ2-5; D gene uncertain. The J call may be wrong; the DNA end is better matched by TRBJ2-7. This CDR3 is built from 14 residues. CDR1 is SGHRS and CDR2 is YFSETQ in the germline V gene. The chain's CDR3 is CASSLDRSSYEQYF. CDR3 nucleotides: TGCGCCAGCAGCTTGGACAGAAGCTCCTACGAGCAGTACTTC.

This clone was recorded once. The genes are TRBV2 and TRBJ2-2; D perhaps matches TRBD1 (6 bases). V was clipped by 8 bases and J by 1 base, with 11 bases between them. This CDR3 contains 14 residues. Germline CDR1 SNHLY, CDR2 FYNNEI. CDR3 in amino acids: CASGGLVNTGELFF. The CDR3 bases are TGTGCCAGCGGGGGCCTAGTGAACACCGGGGAGCTGTTTTTT.

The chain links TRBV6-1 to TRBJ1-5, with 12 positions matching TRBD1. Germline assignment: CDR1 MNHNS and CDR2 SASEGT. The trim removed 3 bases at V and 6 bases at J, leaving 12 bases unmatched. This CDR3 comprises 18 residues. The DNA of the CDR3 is TGTGCCAGCAGTGACCGGGACAGGGGGCACCTTGTAGTTCAGCCCCAGCATTTT. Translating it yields CASSDRDRGHLVVQPQHF.

The CDR3 region has the DNA TGTGCCATGCGTCCCGGGACAGGGACCGACGAGCAGTACTTC. Protein product: CAMRPGTGTDEQYF. The chain couples TRBV10-3 to TRBJ2-7, with TRBD1 identical over 9 bases. Germline-derived CDR1 and CDR2 are ENHRY and SYGVKD. V trimming: 9 bases; J trimming: 5 bases; junction bases outside the gene matches: 11. This CDR3 is built from 14 residues.

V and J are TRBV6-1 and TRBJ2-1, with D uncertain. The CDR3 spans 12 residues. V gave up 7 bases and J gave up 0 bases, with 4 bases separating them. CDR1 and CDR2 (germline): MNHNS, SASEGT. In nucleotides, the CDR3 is TGTGCCAGCACCCTCTCCTACAATGAGCAGTTCTTC. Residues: CASTLSYNEQFF.

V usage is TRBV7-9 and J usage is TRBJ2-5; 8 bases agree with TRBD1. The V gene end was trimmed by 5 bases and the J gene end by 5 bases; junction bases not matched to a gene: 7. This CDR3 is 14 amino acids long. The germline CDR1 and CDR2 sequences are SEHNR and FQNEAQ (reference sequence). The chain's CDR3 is CASSPTGGWETQYF. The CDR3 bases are TGTGCCAGCAGCCCAACAGGGGGATGGGAGACCCAGTACTTC. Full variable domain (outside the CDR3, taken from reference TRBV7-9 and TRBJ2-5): DTGVSQNPRHKITKRGQNVTFRCDPISEHNRLYWYRQTLGQGPEFLTYFQNEAQLEKSRLLSDRFSAERPKGSFSTLEIQRTEQGDSAMYLCASSPTGGWETQYFGPGTRLLVL.

CDR3 in DNA: TGTGCCAGCAGTTACTCGAGGCTTGCCGAAAACATTCAGTACTTC. Its protein is CASSYSRLAENIQYF. This sequence joins TRBV6-5 and TRBJ2-4; no clear D. The V end lost 0 bases, the J end lost 5 bases, and 11 bases lay between the germline ends. The CDR3 loop spans 15 amino acids. Germline V CDR1 and CDR2: MNHEY, SVGAGI.

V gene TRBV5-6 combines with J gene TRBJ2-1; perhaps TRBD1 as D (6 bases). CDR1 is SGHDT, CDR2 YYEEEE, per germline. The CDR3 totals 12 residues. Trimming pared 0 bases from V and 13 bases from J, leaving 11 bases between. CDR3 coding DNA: TGTGCCAGCAGCTTGGGACAGGTAGACCAGTTCTTC. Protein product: CASSLGQVDQFF.

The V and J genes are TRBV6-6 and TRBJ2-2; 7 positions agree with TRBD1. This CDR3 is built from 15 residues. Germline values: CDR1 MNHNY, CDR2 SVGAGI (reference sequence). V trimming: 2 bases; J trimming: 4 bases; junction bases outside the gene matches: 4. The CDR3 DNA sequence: TGTGCCAGCAGTTACGGGACAGACTTCACCGGGGAGCTGTTTTTT. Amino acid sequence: CASSYGTDFTGELFF.

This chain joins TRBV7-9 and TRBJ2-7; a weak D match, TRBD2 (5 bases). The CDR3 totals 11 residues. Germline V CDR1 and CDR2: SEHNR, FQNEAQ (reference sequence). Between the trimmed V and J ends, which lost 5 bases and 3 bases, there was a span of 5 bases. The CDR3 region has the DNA TGTGCCAGCAGCCGGGACTACGAGCAGTACTTC. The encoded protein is CASSRDYEQYF.

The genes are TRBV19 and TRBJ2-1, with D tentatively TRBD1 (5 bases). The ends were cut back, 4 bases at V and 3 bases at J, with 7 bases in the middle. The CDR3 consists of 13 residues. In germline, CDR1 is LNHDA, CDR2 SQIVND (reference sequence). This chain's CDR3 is CASSTQGYNEQFF. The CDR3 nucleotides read TGTGCCAGTAGTACCCAGGGCTACAATGAGCAGTTCTTC. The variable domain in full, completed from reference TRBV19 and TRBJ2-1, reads DGGITQSPKYLFRKEGQNVTLSCEQNLNHDAMYWYRQDPGQGLRLIYYSQIVNDFQKGDIAEGYSVSREKKESFPLTVTSAQKNPTAFYLCASSTQGYNEQFFGPGTRLTVL.

CDR3 nucleotides: TGTGCCAGCAGTTCCCGACCGGGACAGGGTTCTGAAGCTTTCTTT. It codes for CASSSRPGQGSEAFF. The chain joins TRBV28 to TRBJ1-1, with TRBD1 matching 9 bases. The CDR3 runs 15 residues. Germline CDR1 is MDHEN and CDR2 is SYDVKM. The J segment lost 6 bases and the V segment lost 4 bases, leaving 9 bases of the junction unmatched.

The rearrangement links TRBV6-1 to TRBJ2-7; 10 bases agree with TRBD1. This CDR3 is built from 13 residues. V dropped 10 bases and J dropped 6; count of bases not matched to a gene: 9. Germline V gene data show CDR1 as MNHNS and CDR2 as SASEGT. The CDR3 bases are TGTGCCACCGGGACAGGGGTTCCGTCCGAGCAGTACTTC. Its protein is CATGTGVPSEQYF.

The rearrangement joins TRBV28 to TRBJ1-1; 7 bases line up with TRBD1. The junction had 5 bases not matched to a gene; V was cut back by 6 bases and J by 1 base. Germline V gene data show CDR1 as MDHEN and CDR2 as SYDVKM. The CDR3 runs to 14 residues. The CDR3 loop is CASSRDSPNTEAFF. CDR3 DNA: TGTGCCAGCAGCCGGGACAGTCCGAACACTGAAGCTTTCTTT.

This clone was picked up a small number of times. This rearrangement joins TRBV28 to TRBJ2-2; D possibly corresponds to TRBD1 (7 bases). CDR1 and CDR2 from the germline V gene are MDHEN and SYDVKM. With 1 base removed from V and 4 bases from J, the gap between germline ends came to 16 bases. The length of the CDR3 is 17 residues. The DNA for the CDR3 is TGTGCCAGCAGTTTATTTGGGCCAGGGGGGACCACCGGGGAGCTGTTTTTT. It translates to CASSLFGPGGTTGELFF.

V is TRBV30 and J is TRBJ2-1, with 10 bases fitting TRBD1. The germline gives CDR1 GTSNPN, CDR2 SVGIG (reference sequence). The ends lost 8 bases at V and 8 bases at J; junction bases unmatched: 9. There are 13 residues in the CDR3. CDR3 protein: CALGQGVQDEQFF. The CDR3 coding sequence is TGTGCCCTAGGACAGGGGGTCCAAGATGAGCAGTTCTTC.

The CDR3: CASSSGVQGVGEKLFF. CDR3 in DNA: TGCGCCAGCAGCTCTGGGGTGCAGGGTGTCGGAGAAAAACTGTTTTTT. The rearrangement uses TRBV5-1 and TRBJ1-4; the D gene is possibly TRBD1 (5 bases). Germline V gene data show CDR1 as SGHRS and CDR2 as YFSETQ. The CDR3 has 16 amino acids. Trimming left V 3 bases short and J 8 bases short, with 20 bases between.

The CDR3 coding sequence is TGTGCCAGCAGTTTCGCTAGCGGGACCGATGCCTACAATGAGCAGTTCTTC. Protein product: CASSFASGTDAYNEQFF. This chain uses TRBV27 with TRBJ2-1; 9 positions match TRBD2. Germline CDR1 reads MNHEY; CDR2 reads SMNVEV (reference sequence). After removal of 3 bases from V and 2 bases from J, the junction contained 8 bases not matched to a gene. This CDR3 has 17 amino acids.